This T cell receptor beta chain was documented in a study of vaccination and CD4 T cells after COVID-19. Across the study: Treatment of control cultures consisted of a CEFX pool, an HIV-1 Nef pool, or no peptide.

About this clonotype: What it recognizes is unknown.

Sequencing of cultured CD4+ T cell DNA used the Oncomine TCR Beta short-read assay. Using its own MiXCR run on the PCR reads, TCRdb lists one record per CDR3 protein. Among about 4,400 distinct CDR3 sequences listed, around 33% were seen once. CDR1 LNHDA and CDR2 SQIVND come from the germline V gene (reference sequence). This CDR3 is 15 amino acids long. With 3 bases clipped from V and 6 bases from J, the junction kept 10 bases outside the gene matches. Treatment given: roughly nine-day PBMC culture with coronavirus spike peptide pools or control peptides (ViraFEST assay). J is TRBJ1-2 and V is TRBV19; 7 positions agree with TRBD1. The sequence derives from a human donor who had recovered from COVID-19. The input for sequencing was CD4+ T cells from blood, cultured in vitro, taken after SARS-CoV-2 vaccination. CDR3 residues: CASSIATGRTHGYTF. DNA of the CDR3: TGTGCCAGTAGTATCGCGACAGGGAGAACCCATGGCTACACCTTC.